This TCR beta chain was sequenced during a study of blood T cell repertoires in COVID-19. Data came from immunoSEQ multiplex PCR; TCRdb stores just in-frame clones and leaves some out. The sample shows about 250,000 clones, about 88% of them seen only once. The germline V gene has CDR1 LGHNA and CDR2 YSLEER. J lost 5 bases, V lost 0 bases, and 8 bases had no gene match. This CDR3 has 16 residues. This TCR derives from a woman between 45 and 60 years old who had recovered from COVID-19. The chain combines TRBV4-3 with TRBJ2-5; 8 bases are a match to TRBD1. The material sequenced was PBMCs or T cells enriched from blood (not recorded which). The CDR3 coding sequence is TGCGCCAGCAGCCAAGACCTGACAGGGGAGTGGGAGACCCAGTACTTC. It specifies CASSQDLTGEWETQYF.